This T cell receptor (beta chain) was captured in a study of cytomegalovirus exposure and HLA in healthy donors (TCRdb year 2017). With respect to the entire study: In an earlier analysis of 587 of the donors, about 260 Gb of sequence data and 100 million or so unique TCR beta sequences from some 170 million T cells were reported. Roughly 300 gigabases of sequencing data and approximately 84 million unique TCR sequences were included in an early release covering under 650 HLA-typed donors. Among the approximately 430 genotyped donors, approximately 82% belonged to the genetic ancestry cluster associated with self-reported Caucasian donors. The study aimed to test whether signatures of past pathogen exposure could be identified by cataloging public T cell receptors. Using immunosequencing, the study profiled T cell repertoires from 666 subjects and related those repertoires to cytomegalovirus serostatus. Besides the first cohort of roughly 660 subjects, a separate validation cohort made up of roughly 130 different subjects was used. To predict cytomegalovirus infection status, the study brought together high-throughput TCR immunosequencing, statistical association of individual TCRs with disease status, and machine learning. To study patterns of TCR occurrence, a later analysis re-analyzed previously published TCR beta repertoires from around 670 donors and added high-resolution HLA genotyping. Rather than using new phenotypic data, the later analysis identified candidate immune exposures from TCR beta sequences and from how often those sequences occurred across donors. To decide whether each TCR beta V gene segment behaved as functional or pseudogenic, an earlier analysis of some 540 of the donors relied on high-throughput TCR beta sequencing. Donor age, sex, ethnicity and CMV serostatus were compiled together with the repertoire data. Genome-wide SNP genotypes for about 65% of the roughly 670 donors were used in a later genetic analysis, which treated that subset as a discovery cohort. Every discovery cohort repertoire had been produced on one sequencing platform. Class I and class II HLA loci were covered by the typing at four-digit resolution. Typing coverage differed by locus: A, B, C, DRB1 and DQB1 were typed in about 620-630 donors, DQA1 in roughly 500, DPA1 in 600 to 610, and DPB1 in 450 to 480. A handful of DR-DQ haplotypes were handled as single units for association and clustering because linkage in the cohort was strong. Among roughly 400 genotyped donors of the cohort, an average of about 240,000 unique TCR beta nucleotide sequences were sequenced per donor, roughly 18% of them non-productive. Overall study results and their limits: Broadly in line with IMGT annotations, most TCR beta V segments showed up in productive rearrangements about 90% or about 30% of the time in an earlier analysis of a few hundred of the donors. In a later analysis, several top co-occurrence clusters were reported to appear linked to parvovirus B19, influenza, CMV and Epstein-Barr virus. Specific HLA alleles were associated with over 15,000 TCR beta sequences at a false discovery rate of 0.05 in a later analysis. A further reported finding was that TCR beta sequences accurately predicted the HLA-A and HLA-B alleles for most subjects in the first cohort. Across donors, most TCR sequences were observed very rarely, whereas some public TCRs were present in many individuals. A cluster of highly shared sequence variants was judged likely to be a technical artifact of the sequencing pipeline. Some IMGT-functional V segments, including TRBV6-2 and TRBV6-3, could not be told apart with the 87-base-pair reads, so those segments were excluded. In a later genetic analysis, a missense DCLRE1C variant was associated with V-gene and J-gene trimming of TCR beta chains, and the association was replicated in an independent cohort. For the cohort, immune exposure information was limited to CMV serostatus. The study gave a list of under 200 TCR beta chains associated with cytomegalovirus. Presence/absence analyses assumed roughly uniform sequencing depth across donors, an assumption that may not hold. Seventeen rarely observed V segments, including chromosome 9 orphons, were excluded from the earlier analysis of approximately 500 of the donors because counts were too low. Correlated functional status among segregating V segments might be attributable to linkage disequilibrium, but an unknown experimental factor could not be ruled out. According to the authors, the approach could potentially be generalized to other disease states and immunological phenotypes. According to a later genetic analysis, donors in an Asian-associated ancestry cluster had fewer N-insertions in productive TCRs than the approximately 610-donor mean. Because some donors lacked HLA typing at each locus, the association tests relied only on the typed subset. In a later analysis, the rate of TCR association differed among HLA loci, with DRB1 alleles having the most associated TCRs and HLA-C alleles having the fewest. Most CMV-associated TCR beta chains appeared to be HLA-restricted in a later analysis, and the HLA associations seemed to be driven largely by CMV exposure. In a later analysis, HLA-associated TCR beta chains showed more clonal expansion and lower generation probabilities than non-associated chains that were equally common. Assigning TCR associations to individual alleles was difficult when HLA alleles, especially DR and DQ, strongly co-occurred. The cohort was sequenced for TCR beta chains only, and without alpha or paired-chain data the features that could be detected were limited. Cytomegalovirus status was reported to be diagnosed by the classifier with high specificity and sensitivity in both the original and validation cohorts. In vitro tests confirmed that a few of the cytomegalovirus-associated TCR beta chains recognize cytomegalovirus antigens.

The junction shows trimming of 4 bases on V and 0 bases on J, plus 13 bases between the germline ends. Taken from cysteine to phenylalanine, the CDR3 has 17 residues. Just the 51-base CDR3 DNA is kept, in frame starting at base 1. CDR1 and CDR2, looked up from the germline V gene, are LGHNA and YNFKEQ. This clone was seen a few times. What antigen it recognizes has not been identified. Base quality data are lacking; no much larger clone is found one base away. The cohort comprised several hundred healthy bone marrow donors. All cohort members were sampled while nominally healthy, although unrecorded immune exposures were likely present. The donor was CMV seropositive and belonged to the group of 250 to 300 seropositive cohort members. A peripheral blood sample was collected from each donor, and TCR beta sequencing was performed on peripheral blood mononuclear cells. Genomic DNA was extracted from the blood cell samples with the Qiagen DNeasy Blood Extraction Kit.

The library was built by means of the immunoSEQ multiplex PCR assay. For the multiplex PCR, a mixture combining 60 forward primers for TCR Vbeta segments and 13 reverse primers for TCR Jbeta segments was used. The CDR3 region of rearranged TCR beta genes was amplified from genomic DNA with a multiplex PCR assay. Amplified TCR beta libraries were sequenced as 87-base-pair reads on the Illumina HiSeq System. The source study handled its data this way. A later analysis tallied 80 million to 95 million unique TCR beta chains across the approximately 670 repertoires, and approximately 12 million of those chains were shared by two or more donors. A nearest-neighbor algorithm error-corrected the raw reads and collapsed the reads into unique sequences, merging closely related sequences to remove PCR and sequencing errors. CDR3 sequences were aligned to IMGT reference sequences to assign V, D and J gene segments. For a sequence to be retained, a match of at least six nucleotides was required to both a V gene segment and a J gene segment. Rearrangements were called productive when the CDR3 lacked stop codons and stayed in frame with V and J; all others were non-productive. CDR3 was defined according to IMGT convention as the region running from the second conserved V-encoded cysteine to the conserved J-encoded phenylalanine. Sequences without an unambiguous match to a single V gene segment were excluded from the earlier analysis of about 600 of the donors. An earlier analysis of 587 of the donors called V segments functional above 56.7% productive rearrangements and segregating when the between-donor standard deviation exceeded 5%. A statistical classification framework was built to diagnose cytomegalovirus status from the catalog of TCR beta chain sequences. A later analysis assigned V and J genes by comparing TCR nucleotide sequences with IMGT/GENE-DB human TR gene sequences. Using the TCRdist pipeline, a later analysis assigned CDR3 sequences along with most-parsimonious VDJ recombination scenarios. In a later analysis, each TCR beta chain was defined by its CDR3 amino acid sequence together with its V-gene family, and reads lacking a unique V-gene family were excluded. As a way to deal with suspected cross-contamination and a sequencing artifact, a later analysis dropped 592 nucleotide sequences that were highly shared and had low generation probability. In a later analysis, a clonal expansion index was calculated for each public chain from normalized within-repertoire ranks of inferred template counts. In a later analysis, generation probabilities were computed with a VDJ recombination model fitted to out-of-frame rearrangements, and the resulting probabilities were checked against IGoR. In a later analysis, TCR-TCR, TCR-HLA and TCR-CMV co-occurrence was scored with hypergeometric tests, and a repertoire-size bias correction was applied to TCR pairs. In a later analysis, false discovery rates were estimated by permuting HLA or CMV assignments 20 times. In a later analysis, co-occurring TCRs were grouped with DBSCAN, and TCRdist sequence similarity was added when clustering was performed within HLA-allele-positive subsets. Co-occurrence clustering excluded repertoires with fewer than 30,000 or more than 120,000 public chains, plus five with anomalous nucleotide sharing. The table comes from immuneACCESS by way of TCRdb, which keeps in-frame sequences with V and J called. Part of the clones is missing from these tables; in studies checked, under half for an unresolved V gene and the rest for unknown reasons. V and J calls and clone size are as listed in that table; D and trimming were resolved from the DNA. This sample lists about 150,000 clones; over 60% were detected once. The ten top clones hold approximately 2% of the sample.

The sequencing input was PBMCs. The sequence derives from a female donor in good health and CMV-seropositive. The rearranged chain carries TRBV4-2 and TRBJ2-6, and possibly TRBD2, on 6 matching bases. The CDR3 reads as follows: CASSPWGENSGANVLTF. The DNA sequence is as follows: TGTGCCAGCAGCCCATGGGGGGAAAACTCTGGGGCCAACGTCCTGACTTTC.